This TCR beta chain emerged from a study of identical twins. General study points: Recombination models fit unrelated individuals' TCR alpha sharing but underestimated twins'. Invariant T cells like MAIT and iNKT could partly confound the zero-insertion analyses.

V lost 7 bases, J lost 5 bases, and 12 bases stayed unmatched. CDR3 length: 16 amino acids. The V gene's germline CDR1 is MDHEN and CDR2 SYDVKM. This clonotype occurred many times. Its specificity is unknown. Template switching, a step in the protocol, added a universal primer site, and cDNA carried unique molecular identifiers. TCRdb fed the 5' RACE reads into MiXCR, producing one record per CDR3 protein. This sample has 250,000 to 350,000 distinct CDR3 sequences, with 8.5% to 9.5% found just once. These records were also assigned to another study, of yellow fever vaccine responses in identical twins.

The sequencing sample was made of CD8+ T cells sorted from blood. This receptor was identified in a woman under 30 in good health. The V gene is TRBV28, the J gene TRBJ2-7, with 12 bases identical to TRBD2. The CDR3 DNA follows: TGTGCCAGCACCTTAAGAGGACTAGCGGGACGAAACGAGCAGTACTTC. This gives the protein CASTLRGLAGRNEQYF.